This is a list of T cell receptor beta chains from one sample in a study of blood T cell repertoires in COVID-19. Assay: immunoSEQ multiplex PCR; the TCRdb copy retains only in-frame clones and omits some. Here the sample spans 180,000 or so clones, 75% to 90% being singletons. Material: PBMCs or T cells enriched from blood (not recorded which). The receptor source for this set is a woman aged 55-69 years who had recovered from COVID-19. Both conserved end residues are part of each CDR3. The order of the fields is CDR3 length, J gene, V gene, CDR3 protein.

len: 13; j_gene: TRBJ2-7; v_gene: TRBV24-1; CDR3aa: CATSGPSDYEQYF
len: 17; j_gene: TRBJ1-2; v_gene: TRBV28; CDR3aa: CASSSIEDRGDDYGYTF
len: 11; j_gene: TRBJ1-2; v_gene: TRBV20-1; CDR3aa: CSAHPVSGYTF
len: 16; j_gene: TRBJ2-3; v_gene: TRBV18; CDR3aa: CASSLGTSGTADTQYF
len: 15; j_gene: TRBJ2-3; v_gene: TRBV7-9; CDR3aa: CASTIQGGSTDTQYF
len: 13; j_gene: TRBJ2-5; v_gene: TRBV5-4; CDR3aa: CASSFGGQETQYF
len: 14; j_gene: TRBJ1-2; v_gene: TRBV30; CDR3aa: CAWNPGQGGYGYTF
len: 14; j_gene: TRBJ1-6; v_gene: TRBV6-5; CDR3aa: CASSRLTGASPLHF
len: 16; j_gene: TRBJ1-1; v_gene: TRBV19; CDR3aa: CASSPQGKRPNTEAFF
len: 17; j_gene: TRBJ1-2; v_gene: TRBV10-3; CDR3aa: CAISAGGYRQGIYGYTF
len: 14; j_gene: TRBJ1-2; v_gene: TRBV6-1; CDR3aa: CASSEFGTTYGYTF
len: 17; j_gene: TRBJ2-1; v_gene: TRBV20-1; CDR3aa: CSASDVYGSSRVDEQFF
len: 15; j_gene: TRBJ1-6; v_gene: TRBV5-1; CDR3aa: CASSVSGGDNSPLHF
len: 14; j_gene: TRBJ2-5; v_gene: TRBV29-1; CDR3aa: CSVDSTGAGETQYF
len: 15; j_gene: TRBJ2-7; v_gene: TRBV27; CDR3aa: CASSPYRQLPGEQYF
len: 15; j_gene: TRBJ1-2; v_gene: TRBV11-2; CDR3aa: CASSSVPTGRLGYTF
len: 18; j_gene: TRBJ2-5; v_gene: TRBV9; CDR3aa: CASRTIGRECGDLKTQYF
len: 15; j_gene: TRBJ2-1; v_gene: TRBV5-1; CDR3aa: CASSLGTSGVNEQFF
len: 14; j_gene: TRBJ2-3; v_gene: TRBV7-3; CDR3aa: CASSSSGGTDTQYF
len: 19; j_gene: TRBJ1-2; v_gene: TRBV6-6; CDR3aa: CASSPPSSLHRQGGDGYTF
len: 15; j_gene: TRBJ1-1; v_gene: TRBV4-1; CDR3aa: CASSQGRQGDTEAFF
len: 16; j_gene: TRBJ1-6; v_gene: TRBV15; CDR3aa: CATSRGGGVYNSPLHF
len: 16; j_gene: TRBJ2-1; v_gene: TRBV24-1; CDR3aa: CATSDLRAGKNNEQFF
len: 15; j_gene: TRBJ2-5; v_gene: TRBV28; CDR3aa: CASSLIGQGAETQYF
len: 12; j_gene: TRBJ2-1; v_gene: TRBV3-1/TRBV3-2; CDR3aa: CASSPLGGEQFF
len: 15; j_gene: TRBJ2-1; v_gene: TRBV5-8; CDR3aa: CASSFERGPYNEQFF
len: 15; j_gene: TRBJ1-6; v_gene: TRBV5-1; CDR3aa: CASSAGQDYNSPLHF
len: 15; j_gene: TRBJ2-1; v_gene: TRBV11-2; CDR3aa: CASSLDWTSYNEQFF
len: 11; j_gene: TRBJ2-7; v_gene: TRBV20-1; CDR3aa: CSARDGFDQYF
len: 16; j_gene: TRBJ2-6; v_gene: TRBV13; CDR3aa: CASSSPLGTGANVLTF
len: 14; j_gene: TRBJ2-5; v_gene: TRBV29-1; CDR3aa: CSVARYRREETQYF
len: 12; j_gene: TRBJ2-1; v_gene: TRBV12-3/TRBV12-4; CDR3aa: CASSLGGDEQFF
len: 20; j_gene: TRBJ2-1; v_gene: TRBV13; CDR3aa: CASSLMGWAPGPSGPHEQFF
len: 14; j_gene: TRBJ2-3; v_gene: TRBV30; CDR3aa: CALWTSGGANTQYF
len: 11; j_gene: TRBJ1-2; v_gene: TRBV2; CDR3aa: CASSEYGGYTF
len: 14; j_gene: TRBJ1-3; v_gene: TRBV2; CDR3aa: CASEEGGLGNTIYF
len: 13; j_gene: TRBJ2-1; v_gene: TRBV24-1; CDR3aa: CATSDLLAFEQFF
len: 15; j_gene: TRBJ2-5; v_gene: TRBV18; CDR3aa: CASSLSSGAAETQYF
len: 17; j_gene: TRBJ1-4; v_gene: TRBV5-1; CDR3aa: CASSPFLGRGHKEKLFF
len: 13; j_gene: TRBJ1-5; v_gene: TRBV24-1; CDR3aa: CATSEPRVQPQHF
len: 16; j_gene: TRBJ2-1; v_gene: TRBV4-1; CDR3aa: CASSQDLVRGLNEQFF
len: 13; j_gene: TRBJ1-4; v_gene: TRBV5-4; CDR3aa: CASSPATNEKLFF
len: 13; j_gene: TRBJ1-1; v_gene: TRBV12-3/TRBV12-4; CDR3aa: CASSFDSRTEAFF
len: 13; j_gene: TRBJ2-7; v_gene: TRBV18; CDR3aa: CASSRDRTYEQYF
len: 15; j_gene: TRBJ1-6; v_gene: TRBV27; CDR3aa: CASSFLTGGDSPLHF
len: 16; j_gene: TRBJ1-1; v_gene: TRBV6-5; CDR3aa: CASSYSNGDWSTEAFF
len: 16; j_gene: TRBJ2-7; v_gene: TRBV6-6; CDR3aa: CASSYDSFTLPYEQYF
len: 14; j_gene: TRBJ2-2; v_gene: TRBV28; CDR3aa: CASSLSGIAGELFF
len: 17; j_gene: TRBJ1-5; v_gene: TRBV6-4; CDR3aa: CASSTPPPQGPNQPQHF
len: 12; j_gene: TRBJ1-6; v_gene: TRBV28; CDR3aa: CASSSRTGALHF
len: 16; j_gene: TRBJ2-4; v_gene: TRBV28; CDR3aa: CASSSTGSALKNIQYF
len: 15; j_gene: TRBJ1-2; v_gene: TRBV11-2; CDR3aa: CASSLDGLAIYGYTF
len: 15; j_gene: TRBJ2-5; v_gene: TRBV30; CDR3aa: CAWSVGVLAGEAQYF
len: 15; j_gene: TRBJ2-3; v_gene: TRBV9; CDR3aa: CASSVASGGADTQYF
len: 17; j_gene: TRBJ2-6; v_gene: TRBV7-9; CDR3aa: CASSSGTGGSGANVLTF
len: 14; j_gene: TRBJ2-2; v_gene: TRBV20-1; CDR3aa: CSASRQGFTGELFF